Following are 7 T cell receptor beta chains from one sample sequenced in a study of blood T cell repertoires in COVID-19. Sequenced by immunoSEQ multiplex PCR; TCRdb stores in-frame clones only, minus some. The sample includes 250,000 to 350,000 clones, more than 70% of them seen just once. The sample comprised peripheral blood. The source of these receptors is a woman between 45 and 60 years old who had recovered from COVID-19.

This chain uses TRBV7-9 with TRBJ2-1, with TRBD2 matching 13 bases. V shed 5 bases, J shed 10 bases, and the junction held 8 bases outside the gene matches. CDR1 is SEHNR and CDR2 is FQNEAQ in the germline V gene (reference sequence). The CDR3 is 15 residues long. CDR3 protein: CASSQLAGGPGEQFF. For the CDR3, the DNA is TGTGCCAGCAGCCAACTAGCGGGAGGGCCTGGCGAGCAGTTCTTC.

The rearrangement uses TRBV28 and TRBJ2-7, with D possibly being TRBD1 (6 bases). Trimming removed 8 bases from V and 0 bases from J, with 17 bases in between. CDR1 and CDR2 from the germline V gene are MDHEN and SYDVKM. This CDR3 spans 15 amino acids. CDR3 bases: TGTGCCAGCGAAGGCTTACAGGGACCCTCCTACGAGCAGTACTTC. This gives the protein CASEGLQGPSYEQYF.

The rearrangement uses TRBV7-9 and TRBJ1-1; weak D call: TRBD1 (6 bases). Trimming took off 2 bases at V and 1 base at J, with 11 bases between the two ends. The length of the CDR3 is 15 residues. CDR1 and CDR2 (germline): SEHNR, FQNEAQ (reference sequence). DNA for the CDR3: TGTGCCAGCAGCTTAATGGGGACAACGAACACTGAAGCTTTCTTT. Protein sequence: CASSLMGTTNTEAFF.

The V gene is TRBV7-7, the J gene TRBJ2-1; D is unclear. The germline V gene has CDR1 SSHAT and CDR2 FNYEAQ (reference sequence). Trimming pared 6 bases from V and 5 bases from J, leaving 14 bases between. The CDR3 has 14 amino acids. CDR3: CASSRIASDNEQFF. The DNA of the CDR3 is TGTGCCAGCAGTAGAATAGCCTCAGACAATGAGCAGTTCTTC. Together with reference TRBV7-7 and TRBJ2-1, the CDR3 gives the full variable domain: GAGVSQSPRYKVTKRGQDVTLRCDPISSHATLYWYQQALGQGPEFLTYFNYEAQPDKSGLPSDRFSAERPEGSISTLTIQRTEQRDSAMYRCASSRIASDNEQFFGPGTRLTVL.

The V call is TRBV9, the J call TRBJ2-5; TRBD2 matches at 8 bases. The CDR3 spans 15 residues. V lost 5 bases to trimming and J lost 4 bases; unmatched junction nucleotides: 10. Germline values: CDR1 SGDLS, CDR2 YYNGEE. Here the CDR3 reads CASSRFGGAGETQYF. CDR3 bases: TGTGCCAGCAGTCGTTTCGGGGGGGCCGGAGAGACCCAGTACTTC.

The chain combines TRBV11-2 with TRBJ2-7, with D possibly matching TRBD2 (6 bases). Trimming stripped 3 bases from V and 3 bases from J, with 12 bases between. This CDR3 comprises 14 residues. The germline V gene encodes CDR1 SGHAT and CDR2 FQNNGV. CDR3 sequence (DNA): TGTGCCAGCAGCTTTGTCGGCGGGAACTACGAGCAGTACTTC. Translating it yields CASSFVGGNYEQYF.

This clone came up a few times. This chain's CDR3 is CASSLDLDQPQHF. The CDR3 region has the DNA TGTGCCAGCAGCTTAGATCTAGATCAGCCCCAGCATTTT. The V call is TRBV11-2, the J call TRBJ1-5, with unresolved D. Between the trimmed V and J ends, which lost 0 bases and 5 bases, there was a span of 5 bases. The CDR3 runs 13 residues. CDR1 and CDR2 (germline): SGHAT, FQNNGV.